This T cell receptor (beta chain) was sequenced in a study of blood T cells in healthy people across ages. The CDR3 spans 18 residues. Germline loops: CDR1 SGHDN, CDR2 FVKESK. The V segment lost 0 bases and the J segment 5 bases; nucleotides outside the gene matches: 11. Study-wide results and limits: Investigators viewed diversity estimates from one million T cells as underestimates, the study reported.

As regards this clonotype: Its antigen is undetermined.

PCR was performed a second time for roughly 7 to 12 cycles using a sample-barcoded 5' primer and a J-beta primer mix. Unique molecular identifiers of 12 random nucleotides labeled each cDNA. TCRdb reprocessed the 5' RACE reads with MiXCR, giving one entry per CDR3 protein. The sample lists about 650,000 distinct CDR3 sequences; 45% to 60% were seen once. The sequencing sample was made of blood. This TCR was recovered from a woman of 80 years or more in good health. This chain uses TRBV14 with TRBJ2-1; 9 bases align to TRBD2. The CDR3, as DNA: TGTGCCAGCAGCCAAGAGGTCGGGGTAATAGCGGGGGACAATGAGCAGTTCTTC. Its protein is CASSQEVGVIAGDNEQFF.